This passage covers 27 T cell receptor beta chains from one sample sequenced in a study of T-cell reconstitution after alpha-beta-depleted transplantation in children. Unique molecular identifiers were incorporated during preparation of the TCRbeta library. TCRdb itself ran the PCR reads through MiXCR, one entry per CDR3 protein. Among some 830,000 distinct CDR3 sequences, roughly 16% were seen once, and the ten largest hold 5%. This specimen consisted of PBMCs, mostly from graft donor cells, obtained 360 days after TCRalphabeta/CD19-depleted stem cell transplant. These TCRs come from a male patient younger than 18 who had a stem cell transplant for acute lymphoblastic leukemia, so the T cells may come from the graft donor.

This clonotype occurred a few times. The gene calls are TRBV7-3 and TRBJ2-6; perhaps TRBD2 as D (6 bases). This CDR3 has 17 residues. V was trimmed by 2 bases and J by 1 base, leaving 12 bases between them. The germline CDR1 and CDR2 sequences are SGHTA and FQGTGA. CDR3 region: CASSLGIAGSGANVLTF. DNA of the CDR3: TGTGCCAGCAGCTTAGGCATCGCGGGGTCTGGGGCCAACGTCCTGACTTTC.

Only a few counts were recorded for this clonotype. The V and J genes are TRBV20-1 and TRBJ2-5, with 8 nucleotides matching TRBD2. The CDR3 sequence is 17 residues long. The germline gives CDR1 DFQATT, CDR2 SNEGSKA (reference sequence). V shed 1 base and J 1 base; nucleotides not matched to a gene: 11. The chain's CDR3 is CSARVGLAGTSQETQYF. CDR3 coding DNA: TGCAGTGCTAGAGTAGGGCTAGCGGGCACCTCCCAAGAGACCCAGTACTTC.

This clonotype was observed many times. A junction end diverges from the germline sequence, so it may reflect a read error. CDR3 protein: CASSPDRGYGYTF. In DNA, the CDR3 is TGCGCCAGCAGCCCGGACAGGGGGTATGGCTACACCTTC. The chain carries TRBV7-8 and TRBJ1-2, with TRBD1 matching over 10 bases. The CDR3 runs 13 residues. The germline CDR1 and CDR2 sequences are SGHVS and FQNEAQ.

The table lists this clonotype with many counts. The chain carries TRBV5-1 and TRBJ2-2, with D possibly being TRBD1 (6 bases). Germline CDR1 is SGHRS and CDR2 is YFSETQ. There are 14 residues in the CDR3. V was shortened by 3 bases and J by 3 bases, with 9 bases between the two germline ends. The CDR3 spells CASSWRQDTGELFF. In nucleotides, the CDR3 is TGCGCCAGCAGCTGGAGACAGGACACCGGGGAGCTGTTTTTT.

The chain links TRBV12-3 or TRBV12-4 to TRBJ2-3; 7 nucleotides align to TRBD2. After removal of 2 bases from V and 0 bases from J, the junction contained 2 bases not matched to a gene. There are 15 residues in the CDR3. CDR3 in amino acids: CASSLNGGSTDTQYF. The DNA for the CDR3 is TGTGCCAGCAGTTTAAACGGGGGGAGCACAGATACGCAGTATTTT.

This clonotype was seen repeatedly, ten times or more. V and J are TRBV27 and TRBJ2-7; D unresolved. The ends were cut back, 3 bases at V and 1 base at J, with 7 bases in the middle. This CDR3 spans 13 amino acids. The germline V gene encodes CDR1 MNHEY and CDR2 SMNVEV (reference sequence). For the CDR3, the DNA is TGTGCCAGCAGTTTTGACATTTCCTACGAGCAGTACTTC. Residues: CASSFDISYEQYF.

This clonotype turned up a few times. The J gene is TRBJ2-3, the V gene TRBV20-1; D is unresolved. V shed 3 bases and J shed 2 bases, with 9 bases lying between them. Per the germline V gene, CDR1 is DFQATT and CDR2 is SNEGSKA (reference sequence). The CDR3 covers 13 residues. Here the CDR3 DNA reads TGCAGTGCTAGTGTCGATTCCACAGATACGCAGTATTTT. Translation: CSASVDSTDTQYF.

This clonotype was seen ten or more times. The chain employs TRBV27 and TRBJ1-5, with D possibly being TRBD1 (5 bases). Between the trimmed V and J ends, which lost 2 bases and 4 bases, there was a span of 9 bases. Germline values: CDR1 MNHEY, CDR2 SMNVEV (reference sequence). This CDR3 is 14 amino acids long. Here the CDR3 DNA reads TGTGCCAGCAGTTTACCAGGGTTGAATCAGCCCCAGCATTTT. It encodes CASSLPGLNQPQHF.

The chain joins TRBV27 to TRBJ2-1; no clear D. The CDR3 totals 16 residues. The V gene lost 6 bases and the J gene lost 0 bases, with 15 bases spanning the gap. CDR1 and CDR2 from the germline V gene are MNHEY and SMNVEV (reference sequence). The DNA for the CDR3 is TGTGCCAGCAGAAGTCAGTGGGGTGGCTCCTACAATGAGCAGTTCTTC. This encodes CASRSQWGGSYNEQFF.

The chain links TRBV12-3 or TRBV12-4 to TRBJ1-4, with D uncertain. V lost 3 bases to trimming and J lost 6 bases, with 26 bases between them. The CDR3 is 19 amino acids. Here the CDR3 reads CASSFFPRFSRVQDEKLFF. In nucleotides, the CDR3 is TGTGCCAGCAGTTTTTTCCCCCGGTTCAGTAGGGTCCAGGATGAAAAACTGTTTTTT.

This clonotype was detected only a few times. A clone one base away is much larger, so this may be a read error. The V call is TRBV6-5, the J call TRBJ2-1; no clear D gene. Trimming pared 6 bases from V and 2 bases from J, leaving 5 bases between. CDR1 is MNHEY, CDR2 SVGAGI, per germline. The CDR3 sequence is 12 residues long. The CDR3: CASSHTYNEQFF. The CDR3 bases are TGTGCCAGCAGCCACACCTACAATGAGCAGTTCTTC.

CDR3 bases: TGTGCCAGCAGCCCCGGACTAGCGGGAGGCCCGAAGTACTTC. The encoded protein is CASSPGLAGGPKYF. The rearrangement uses TRBV3-1 and TRBJ2-7; 14 nucleotides line up with TRBD2. The length of the CDR3 is 14 residues. Germline CDR1 is LGHDT and CDR2 is YNNKEL (reference sequence). V lost 4 bases and J lost 11; bases outside the gene matches: 7.

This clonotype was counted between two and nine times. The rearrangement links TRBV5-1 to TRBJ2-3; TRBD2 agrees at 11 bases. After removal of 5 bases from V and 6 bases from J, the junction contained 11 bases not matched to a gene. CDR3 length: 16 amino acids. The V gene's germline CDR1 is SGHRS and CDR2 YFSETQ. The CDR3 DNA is TGCGCCAGCAGTCCGCCTCTAGCGGGAGGTGGTGATACGCAGTATTTT. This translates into CASSPPLAGGGDTQYF.

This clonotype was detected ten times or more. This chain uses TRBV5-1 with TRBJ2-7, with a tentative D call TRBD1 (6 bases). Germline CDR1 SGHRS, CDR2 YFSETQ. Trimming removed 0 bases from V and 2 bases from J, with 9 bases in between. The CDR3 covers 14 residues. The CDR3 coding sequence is TGCGCCAGCAGCTTGGCCGGACAGACCTACGAGCAGTACTTC. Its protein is CASSLAGQTYEQYF.

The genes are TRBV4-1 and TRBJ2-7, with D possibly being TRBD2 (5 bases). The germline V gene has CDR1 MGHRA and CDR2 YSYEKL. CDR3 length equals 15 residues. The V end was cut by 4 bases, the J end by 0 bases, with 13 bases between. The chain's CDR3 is CASSPGSAVSYEQYF. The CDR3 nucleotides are TGCGCCAGCAGCCCAGGATCAGCGGTCTCCTACGAGCAGTACTTC.

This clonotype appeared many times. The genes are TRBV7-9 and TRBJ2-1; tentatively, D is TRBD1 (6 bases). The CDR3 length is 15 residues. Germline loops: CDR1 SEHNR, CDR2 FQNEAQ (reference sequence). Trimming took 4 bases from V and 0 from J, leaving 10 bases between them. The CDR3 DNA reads TGTGCCAGCAGCTCTACAGGGAGCTCCTACAATGAGCAGTTCTTC. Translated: CASSSTGSSYNEQFF.

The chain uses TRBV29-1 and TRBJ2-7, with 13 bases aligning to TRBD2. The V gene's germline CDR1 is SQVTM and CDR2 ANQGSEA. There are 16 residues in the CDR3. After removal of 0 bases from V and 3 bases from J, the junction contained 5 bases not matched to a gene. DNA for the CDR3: TGCAGCGTTGAAGATCATGGACTAGCGGGAGTCTACGAGCAGTACTTC. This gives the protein CSVEDHGLAGVYEQYF.

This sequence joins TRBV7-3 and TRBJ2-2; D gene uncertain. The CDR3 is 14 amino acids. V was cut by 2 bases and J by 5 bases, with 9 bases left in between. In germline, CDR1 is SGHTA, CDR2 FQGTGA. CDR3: CASSLGFRTGELFF. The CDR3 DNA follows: TGTGCCAGCAGCTTAGGGTTCCGGACCGGGGAGCTGTTTTTT.

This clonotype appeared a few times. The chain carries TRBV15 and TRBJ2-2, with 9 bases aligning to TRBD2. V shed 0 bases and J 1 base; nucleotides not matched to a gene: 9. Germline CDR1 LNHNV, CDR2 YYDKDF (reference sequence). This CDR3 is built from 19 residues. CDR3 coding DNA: TGTGCCACCAGCAGAGATTTTCGGCTAGCGGGATTGAACACCGGGGAGCTGTTTTTT. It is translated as CATSRDFRLAGLNTGELFF.

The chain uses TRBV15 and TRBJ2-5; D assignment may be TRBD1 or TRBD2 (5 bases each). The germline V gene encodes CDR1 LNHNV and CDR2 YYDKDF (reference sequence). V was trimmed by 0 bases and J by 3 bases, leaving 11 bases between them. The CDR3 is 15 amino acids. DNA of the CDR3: TGTGCCACCAGCAGAGATTTCCGGGGCGAAGAGACCCAGTACTTC. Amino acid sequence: CATSRDFRGEETQYF.

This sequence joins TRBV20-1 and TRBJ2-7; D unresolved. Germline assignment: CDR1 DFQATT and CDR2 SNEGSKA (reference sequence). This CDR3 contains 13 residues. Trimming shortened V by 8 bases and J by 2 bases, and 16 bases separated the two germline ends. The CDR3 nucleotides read TGCAGTCCCTTAAGCCCAACTACCTACGAGCAGTACTTC. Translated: CSPLSPTTYEQYF.

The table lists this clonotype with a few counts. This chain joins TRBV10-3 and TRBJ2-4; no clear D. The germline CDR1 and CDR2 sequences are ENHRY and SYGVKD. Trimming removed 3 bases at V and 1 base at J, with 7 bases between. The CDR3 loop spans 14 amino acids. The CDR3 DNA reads TGTGCCATCAGTGACCCTATGGCCAAAAACATTCAGTACTTC. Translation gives CAISDPMAKNIQYF.

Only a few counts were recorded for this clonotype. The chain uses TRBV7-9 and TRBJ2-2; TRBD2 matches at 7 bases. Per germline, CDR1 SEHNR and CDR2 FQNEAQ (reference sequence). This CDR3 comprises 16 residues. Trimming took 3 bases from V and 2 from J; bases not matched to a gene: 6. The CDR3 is CASSFELADNTGELFF. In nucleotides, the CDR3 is TGTGCCAGCAGCTTCGAGCTAGCGGATAACACCGGGGAGCTGTTTTTT.

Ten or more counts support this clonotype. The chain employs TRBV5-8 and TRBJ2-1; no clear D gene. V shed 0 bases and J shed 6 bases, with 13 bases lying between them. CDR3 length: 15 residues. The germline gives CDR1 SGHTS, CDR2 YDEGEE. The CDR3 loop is CASSLGVLVRNEQFF. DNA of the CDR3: TGTGCCAGCAGCTTGGGGGTATTAGTCCGCAATGAGCAGTTCTTC.

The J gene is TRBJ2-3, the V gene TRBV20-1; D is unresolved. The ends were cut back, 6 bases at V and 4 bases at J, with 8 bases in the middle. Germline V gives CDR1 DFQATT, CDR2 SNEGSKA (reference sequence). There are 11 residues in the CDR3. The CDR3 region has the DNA TGCAGTGCACCCCGAGCAGATACGCAGTATTTT. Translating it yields CSAPRADTQYF.

CDR3 in amino acids: CASSPLLAGRSNEQFF. The CDR3 DNA sequence: TGTGCCAGCAGTCCTTTACTAGCGGGAAGGAGCAATGAGCAGTTCTTC. The chain has TRBV27 and TRBJ2-1, with 10 bases identical to TRBD2. The V gene's germline CDR1 is MNHEY and CDR2 SMNVEV (reference sequence). This CDR3 comprises 16 residues. J lost 6 bases, V lost 5 bases, and 10 bases had no gene match.

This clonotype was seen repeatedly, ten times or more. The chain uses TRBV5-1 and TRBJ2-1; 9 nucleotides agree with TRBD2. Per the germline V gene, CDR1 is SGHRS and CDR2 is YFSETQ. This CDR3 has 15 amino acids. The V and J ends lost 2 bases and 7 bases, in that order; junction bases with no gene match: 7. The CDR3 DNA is TGCGCCAGCAGCTTTGGTAGCGGGAGTAAAAATGAGCAGTTCTTC. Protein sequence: CASSFGSGSKNEQFF.